The entry that follows covers one T cell receptor (beta chain) sequence. Its specific antigen is unknown. No base qualities exist here, and no much larger clone lies one base off it. Receptor amplification or capture employed the immunoSEQ multiplex PCR assay. TCRdb holds this immuneACCESS table with in-frame rearrangements only. Some clones are missing; in checked studies, unresolved V genes explain under half, and the rest has no known cause. For this sample there are hundreds of thousands of clones; around nine tenths appear just once. The ten largest clones take up 0.0085% to 0.012% of the sample. The data stem from a study of shared T cell receptors in the human thymus listed by TCRdb under 2021. Regarding the study in general: The study examined how self-reactive, shared T-cell receptor alpha chains are generated in the human thymus.

The CDR3 goes from the cysteine to the phenylalanine over 16 residues. Kept here is only the CDR3 DNA, which spans 48 bases and is read in frame from base 1. Looking up the germline V gene yields CDR1 MNHEY and CDR2 SVGAGI. V loses 2 bases of germline sequence and J loses 0 bases, and the interval between the two ends is 14 bases. This same sample was also part of a study on human thymus T cells. As noted in the second study: In Finland, the donors were immunologically healthy infants who were having open corrective cardiac surgery for congenital heart defects. Thymus tissue was collected as surgical resects that were removed during corrective cardiac surgery. V and J gene segment usage appeared biased in both thymic and peripheral blood repertoires. The related research found that thymic TCR repertoires overlapped highly between unrelated individuals. TCR alpha and beta repertoires from fewer than ten infant thymus samples and four related peripheral blood samples were characterized in the study. Donor ages ranging from roughly 6 to 244 days were recorded, and six or seven male and a couple of female infants were included in the cohort. Thymocytes were released mechanically from tissue and stored at -70 °C as pellets of 10-30 million cells. Genomic DNA was extracted from frozen cell pellets with a QIAsymphony instrument. TCRB and TCRAD loci were amplified from a standardized quantity of quality-controlled genomic DNA using the immunoSEQ multiplex PCR assay. The amplicons covered the V(D)J region and were long enough to include the CDR3 and to identify the V and J genes. The commercial immunoSEQ service was used to sequence amplicons on an Illumina platform. Primer bias and sequencing errors were corrected as previously described, and TCRAD and TCRB definitions were based on the IMGT database. Analysis of the repertoires was done with immunoSEQ Analyzer 3.0 and VDJTools and included basic statistics, V/J segment usage, diversity estimates, rarefaction and pairwise overlap. To estimate diversity, the Chao1, ChaoE, Efron-Thisted, Shannon and inverse Simpson indices were applied, and diversity was also estimated on datasets down-sampled to the smallest sample. Repertoire overlap used strict matching of CDR3 nucleotide sequence, V gene and J gene, with Jaccard-based multidimensional scaling clustering. On average, roughly 890,000 unique TCRB clonotypes were obtained from thymus samples, compared with roughly 84,000 from blood samples.

In this chain, TRBV6-5 is recombined with TRBJ2-7; the D gene assignment is ambiguous. The sample was thymocytes. The source of this sequence is a boy under two years old with a congenital heart defect. Donor details come from another sample of the same person, matched by shared clones. The nucleotide sequence is TGTGCCAGCAGTTACCCCTCGAAGCTTGCCTCCTACGAGCAGTACTTC. Translated, it gives CASSYPSKLASYEQYF.